Below, 9 T cell receptor beta chains from the same sample are listed, as sequenced in a study of T cell changes during pregnancy in multiple sclerosis. TCRdb keeps only in-frame clones here, not all; method: immunoSEQ multiplex PCR. The sample includes tens of thousands of clones, about nine tenths seen only once; the top ten take 2.2%. Sequenced here: peripheral blood, sampled in the third trimester of pregnancy. The source is a female donor in good health, enrolled as a control in a pregnancy study.

The chain is built from TRBV29-1 and TRBJ1-2; weak D call: TRBD1 (5 bases). The CDR3 is 12 residues long. V was clipped by 3 bases and J by 3 bases, with 8 bases between them. Germline V CDR1 and CDR2: SQVTM, ANQGSEA. The CDR3 DNA reads TGCAGCGTTGACCAGGGTTACTATGGCTACACCTTC. Amino acid sequence: CSVDQGYYGYTF.

The chain recombines TRBV6-6 with TRBJ1-1, with 8 bases matching TRBD1. CDR1 is MNHNY and CDR2 is SVGAGI in the germline V gene (reference sequence). This CDR3 contains 14 residues. The ends lost 5 bases at V and 5 bases at J; junction bases unmatched: 7. The CDR3 is CASSLGQGGTEAFF. CDR3 sequence (DNA): TGTGCCAGCAGTCTAGGACAGGGAGGAACTGAAGCTTTCTTT.

V and J are TRBV2 and TRBJ1-2; 7 bases are a match to TRBD1. Per the germline V gene, CDR1 is SNHLY and CDR2 is FYNNEI. The junction had 9 bases not matched to a gene; V was cut back by 10 bases and J by 4 bases. The CDR3 totals 13 residues. The CDR3 region has the DNA TGTGCCATTCTCGAAAGGGACAGCTATGGCTACACCTTC. This sequence encodes CAILERDSYGYTF.

V gene TRBV27 combines with J gene TRBJ1-1; perhaps TRBD1 as D (6 bases). Trimming cost V 3 bases and J 6 bases, with 14 bases left between them. From germline, CDR1 is MNHEY and CDR2 SMNVEV (reference sequence). This CDR3 is built from 14 residues. The CDR3 region has the DNA TGTGCCAGCAGTTTCGGGGGGCGGGTATCTGAAGCTTTCTTT. Translating it yields CASSFGGRVSEAFF.

V usage is TRBV4-2 and J usage is TRBJ1-3; D is unresolved. V lost 0 bases to trimming and J lost 2 bases, with 8 bases between them. This CDR3 region has 15 residues. The germline V gene encodes CDR1 LGHNA and CDR2 YNFKEQ. CDR3 nucleotide sequence: TGTGCCAGCAGCCAAGATCACTTGCCTGGAAACACCATATATTTT. It is translated as CASSQDHLPGNTIYF.

This clone was recorded once. This chain joins TRBV19 and TRBJ1-5, with D perhaps matching TRBD1 (5 bases). This CDR3 comprises 15 residues. V lost 4 bases and J lost 5, with 15 bases in between. CDR1 LNHDA and CDR2 SQIVND come from the germline V gene (reference sequence). The chain's CDR3 is CASSTQGQGYQPQHF. In nucleotides, the CDR3 is TGTGCCAGTAGTACCCAAGGGCAGGGTTATCAGCCCCAGCATTTT. Variable domain in full (rest from reference TRBV19 and TRBJ1-5): DGGITQSPKYLFRKEGQNVTLSCEQNLNHDAMYWYRQDPGQGLRLIYYSQIVNDFQKGDIAEGYSVSREKKESFPLTVTSAQKNPTAFYLCASSTQGQGYQPQHFGDGTRLSIL.

The J gene is TRBJ1-1, the V gene TRBV12-2. TRBV12-2 is listed as a pseudogene. The CDR3 is 14 amino acids. The CDR3 DNA sequence: TGTGCAAGTCGCTTAGTCATAATCGGCACTGAAGCTTTCTTT. It yields the protein CASRLVIIGTEAFF.

J is TRBJ1-3 and V is TRBV27; TRBD1 might be the D (6 bases). The V gene's germline CDR1 is MNHEY and CDR2 SMNVEV (reference sequence). V lost 2 bases and J lost 2, with 7 bases in between. CDR3 length equals 14 residues. The CDR3 region is CASSLQGPGNTIYF. The CDR3 bases are TGTGCCAGCAGTTTACAGGGGCCTGGAAACACCATATATTTT.

In its sample, this clone was seen once. V usage is TRBV19 and J usage is TRBJ2-1, with a tentative D call TRBD2 (6 bases). From germline, CDR1 is LNHDA and CDR2 SQIVND (reference sequence). CDR3 length: 13 residues. V lost 4 bases to trimming and J lost 9 bases, with 13 bases between them. In nucleotides, the CDR3 is TGTGCCAGTAGTAGCCAACTAGCTTCTGAGCAGTTCTTC. Amino acid sequence: CASSSQLASEQFF. Full variable domain (outside the CDR3, taken from reference TRBV19 and TRBJ2-1): DGGITQSPKYLFRKEGQNVTLSCEQNLNHDAMYWYRQDPGQGLRLIYYSQIVNDFQKGDIAEGYSVSREKKESFPLTVTSAQKNPTAFYLCASSSQLASEQFFGPGTRLTVL.